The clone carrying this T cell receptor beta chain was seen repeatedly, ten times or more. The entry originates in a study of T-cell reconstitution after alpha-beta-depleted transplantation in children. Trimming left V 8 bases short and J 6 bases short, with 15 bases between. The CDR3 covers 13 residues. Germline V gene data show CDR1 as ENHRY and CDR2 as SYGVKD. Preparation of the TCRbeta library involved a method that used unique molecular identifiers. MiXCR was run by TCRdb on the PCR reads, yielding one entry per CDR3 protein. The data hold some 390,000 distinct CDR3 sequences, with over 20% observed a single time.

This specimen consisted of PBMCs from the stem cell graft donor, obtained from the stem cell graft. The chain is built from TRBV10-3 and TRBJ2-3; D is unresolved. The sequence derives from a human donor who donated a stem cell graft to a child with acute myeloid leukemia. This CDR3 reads CAILVSSADTQYF. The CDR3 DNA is TGTGCCATCCTTGTCTCGTCCGCTGATACGCAGTATTTT.